One sample yielded the 21 T cell receptor beta chains listed below, sequenced in a study of blood T cell repertoires in COVID-19. Assay used: immunoSEQ multiplex PCR; TCRdb lists only in-frame clones, some missing. The sample lists a few hundred thousand clones, 85% to 90% occurring once. Material for sequencing was peripheral blood. The receptor source for this set is a woman aged 40 to 55 with acute or convalescent COVID-19.

The chain uses TRBV5-1 and TRBJ1-6; 8 bases line up with TRBD1. The CDR3 extends over 16 amino acids. Looked up from germline, CDR1 is SGHRS and CDR2 is YFSETQ. V was clipped by 3 bases and J by 3 bases; unmatched bases: 5. The CDR3 region has the DNA TGCGCCAGCAGCTCCGCAGGGGGCAGCTATAATTCACCCCTCCACTTT. This sequence encodes CASSSAGGSYNSPLHF.

The chain employs TRBV21-1 and TRBJ1-6; the table's D call, TRBD1, has no DNA check behind it. TRBV21-1 is tagged as a pseudogene. The CDR3 totals 13 residues. The DNA for the CDR3 is TGTGCCATCTTCAGGGGGCAAGGTTCACCCCTCCACTTT. This encodes CAIFRGQGSPLHF.

The rearrangement uses TRBV5-6 and TRBJ1-2; 7 bases are a match to TRBD1. Germline-derived CDR1 and CDR2 are SGHDT and YYEEEE. There are 14 residues in the CDR3. After removal of 4 bases from V and 2 bases from J, the junction contained 5 bases not matched to a gene. CDR3 DNA sequence: TGTGCCAGCAGCCTACAGGGGAGGAACTATGGCTACACCTTC. Translation gives CASSLQGRNYGYTF.

The CDR3 bases are TGTGCCAGCTCACCGAGACAGGGGGTGAACTATAATTCACCCCTCCACTTT. Encoded protein: CASSPRQGVNYNSPLHF. The V and J genes are TRBV18 and TRBJ1-6; 9 bases line up with TRBD1. The CDR3 has 17 amino acids. J lost 3 bases, V lost 3 bases, and 6 bases had no gene match. Germline-derived CDR1 and CDR2 are KGHSH and LQKENI.

CDR3 protein: CSATLVAGEGEQFF. DNA of the CDR3: TGCAGCGCTACTCTCGTAGCGGGGGAGGGTGAGCAGTTCTTC. The chain uses TRBV29-1 and TRBJ2-1; the match to TRBD2 covers 9 bases. Germline V gene sequence: CDR1 SQVTM, CDR2 ANQGSEA. The ends lost 7 bases at V and 9 bases at J; junction bases unmatched: 13. There are 14 residues in the CDR3.

This rearrangement joins TRBV19 to TRBJ1-1; no definite D call. CDR1 is LNHDA, CDR2 SQIVND, per germline (reference sequence). V shed 7 bases and J shed 0 bases, with 9 bases lying between them. The length of the CDR3 is 13 residues. Here the CDR3 DNA reads TGTGCCAGTAAGCCCCTCCTGAACACTGAAGCTTTCTTT. Translating gives CASKPLLNTEAFF.

V usage is TRBV2 and J usage is TRBJ1-2; 8 bases map to TRBD1. V gave up 6 bases and J gave up 6 bases; unmatched junction bases: 6. Per the germline V gene, CDR1 is SNHLY and CDR2 is FYNNEI. The CDR3 has 13 amino acids. CDR3 protein: CASRDDRGNGYTF. The CDR3 region has the DNA TGTGCCAGCAGGGACGACAGGGGTAATGGCTACACCTTC.

The chain employs TRBV6-5 and TRBJ2-5, with 8 bases that match TRBD1. Germline assignment: CDR1 MNHEY and CDR2 SVGAGI. The CDR3 has 14 amino acids. J was trimmed by 4 bases and V by 5 bases; bases with no gene match: 6. CDR3 residues: CASSPRTGLETQYF. The CDR3 coding sequence is TGTGCCAGCAGTCCAAGGACAGGGCTAGAGACCCAGTACTTC.

This clone has a handful of counts. This rearrangement joins TRBV4-2 to TRBJ1-2; D may be TRBD1 (5 bases). The V gene lost 0 bases and the J gene lost 11 bases, with 10 bases spanning the gap. Per germline, CDR1 LGHNA and CDR2 YNFKEQ. The CDR3 extends over 12 amino acids. The CDR3 region is CASSQDLTAYTF. CDR3 sequence (DNA): TGTGCCAGCAGCCAAGATCTGACAGCGTACACCTTC.

This clone appeared once. The chain couples TRBV7-9 to TRBJ2-5; D is ambiguous. The ends were cut back, 4 bases at V and 3 bases at J, with 9 bases in the middle. CDR1 SEHNR and CDR2 FQNEAQ come from the germline V gene (reference sequence). The CDR3 runs 13 residues. In nucleotides, the CDR3 is TGTGCCAGCAGCTCCCGAGGAGAAGAGACCCAGTACTTC. Translated, it gives CASSSRGEETQYF.

This chain links TRBV2 with TRBJ1-1, with D hard to call. The CDR3 length is 15 residues. Germline V gene sequence: CDR1 SNHLY, CDR2 FYNNEI. Between the trimmed V and J ends, which lost 2 bases and 4 bases, there was a span of 14 bases. The CDR3 region is CASSEMARLVTEAFF. CDR3 nucleotide sequence: TGTGCCAGCAGTGAAATGGCCAGGTTGGTCACTGAAGCTTTCTTT.

A remark on this clone: Relative to the germline gene, one junction end is altered; a read error may explain this. The gene calls are TRBV11-3 and TRBJ2-2, with D perhaps TRBD1 (6 bases). CDR1 SGHNT and CDR2 YENEEA come from the germline V gene. The CDR3 spans 14 residues. CDR3 DNA: TGTGCCAGCAGCAGTCCCAGGGACACCGAGGAGCTGTTTTTT. Translation gives CASSSPRDTEELFF.

This clone was seen only once. The chain employs TRBV24-1 and TRBJ1-2; D not resolved. Germline V gene lookup returns CDR1 KGHDR and CDR2 SFDVKD. This CDR3 region has 12 residues. V was cut by 7 bases and J by 4 bases, with 9 bases left in between. The CDR3 DNA reads as TGTGCCACCAGCGGGGAGGCCTATGGCTACACCTTC. This encodes CATSGEAYGYTF.

This clone was seen a few times. The CDR3 region has the DNA TGCGCCAGCAGCTTGAGGGGGGGAGTAAAGTACACTGAAGCTTTCTTT. This gives the protein CASSLRGGVKYTEAFF. The rearrangement links TRBV5-1 to TRBJ1-1, with D perhaps matching TRBD1 (6 bases). Germline V lookup: CDR1 SGHRS, CDR2 YFSETQ. CDR3 size: 16 residues. Trimming removed 1 base at V and 3 bases at J, with 16 bases between.

This chain joins TRBV2 and TRBJ2-7; no clear D. The CDR3 spans 16 residues. V was shortened by 1 base and J by 0 bases, with 13 bases between the two germline ends. Per the germline V gene, CDR1 is SNHLY and CDR2 is FYNNEI. The CDR3, as DNA: TGTGCCAGCAGTGAAGGTATAGTTCAGGTCTCCTACGAGCAGTACGTC. It translates to CASSEGIVQVSYEQYV.

The chain carries TRBV7-3 and TRBJ2-7, with 10 bases identical to TRBD2. The germline gives CDR1 SGHTA, CDR2 FQGTGA. V shed 2 bases and J 5 bases; nucleotides not matched to a gene: 0. The CDR3 has 13 amino acids. The CDR3 here is CASSLGLADEQYV. The CDR3 DNA reads as TGTGCCAGCAGCTTAGGACTAGCGGACGAGCAGTACGTC.

The chain carries TRBV7-9 and TRBJ1-2; 7 nucleotides match TRBD1. This CDR3 is 17 amino acids long. Trimming removed 2 bases from V and 3 bases from J; junction bases left unmatched: 12. Germline CDR1 is SEHNR and CDR2 is FQNEAQ (reference sequence). Here the CDR3 reads CASSLFPGGKMDYGYTF. CDR3 in DNA: TGTGCCAGCAGCTTATTCCCAGGGGGGAAAATGGACTATGGCTACACCTTC.

This chain links TRBV2 with TRBJ1-4; 10 bases match TRBD1. This CDR3 comprises 16 residues. V lost 2 bases, J lost 6 bases, and 6 bases stayed unmatched. Germline-derived CDR1 and CDR2 are SNHLY and FYNNEI. DNA of the CDR3: TGTGCCAGCAGTGAAAGAGGGACAGGGGTGGATGAAAAACTGTTTTTT. Amino acid sequence: CASSERGTGVDEKLFF. Based on the CDR3 plus reference TRBV2 and TRBJ1-4, the full variable domain is EPEVTQTPSHQVTQMGQEVILRCVPISNHLYFYWYRQILGQKVEFLVSFYNNEISEKSEIFDDQFSVERPDGSNFTLKIRSTKLEDSAMYFCASSERGTGVDEKLFFGSGTQLSVL.

This rearrangement joins TRBV3-1 (or the pseudogene TRBV3-2) to TRBJ2-5, with D possibly TRBD2 on 6 matching bases. V was clipped by 0 bases and J by 2 bases, with 10 bases between them. Germline values: CDR1 LGHDT, CDR2 YNNKEL (reference sequence). The CDR3 extends over 15 amino acids. CDR3 loop: CASSQEGLGQETQYF. CDR3 in DNA: TGTGCCAGCAGCCAAGAGGGACTGGGACAAGAGACCCAGTACTTC.

The chain is built from TRBV28 and TRBJ2-5; TRBD1 aligns across 8 bases. This CDR3 has 15 residues. Trimming removed 10 bases from V and 2 bases from J; junction bases left unmatched: 12. Germline CDR1 and CDR2: MDHEN and SYDVKM. CDR3 sequence reads: CATITNTGGQETQYF. CDR3 bases: TGTGCCACCATCACTAACACAGGGGGACAAGAGACCCAGTACTTC.

The chain combines TRBV5-5 with TRBJ1-2; 7 bases are shared with TRBD1. Germline V CDR1 and CDR2: SGHKS, YYEKEE (reference sequence). V shed 4 bases, J shed 0 bases, and the junction held 21 bases outside the gene matches. CDR3 length: 20 residues. Here the CDR3 reads CASSGGAGTAMLRANYGYTF. Here the CDR3 DNA reads TGTGCCAGCAGCGGAGGAGCCGGGACAGCCATGCTGCGAGCTAACTATGGCTACACCTTC.